A selection of T cell receptor beta chains follows, all from one sample in a study of CXCR3-negative and CXCR3-positive naive CD8 T cells. TCRdb reprocessed the 5' RACE reads; each CDR3 protein has one entry and no DNA is given. This sample contains 130,000 or so distinct CDR3 sequences. Sequencing input: naive CXCR3- CD8+ T cells from blood. The receptors were sampled from a human donor in good health. Some clones in this sample may be carry-over from other donors' samples. CDR3s include the opening cysteine and the closing phenylalanine or tryptophan. Clone size is shown for a subset of rows, as once, few, many or a class of expanded clone.

len | j_gene | abundance | v_gene | CDR3aa
17 | TRBJ2-5 | . | TRBV7-2 | CASSFPRGPPHQETQYF
14 | TRBJ2-3 | . | TRBV29-1 | CSVSEDVRADTQYF
13 | TRBJ2-3 | . | TRBV6-2/TRBV6-3 | CASRRLSTDTQYF
12 | TRBJ2-1 | . | TRBV29-1 | CSGLTGDNEQFF
16 | TRBJ2-7 | . | TRBV28 | CASSLTAQGASYEQYF
15 | TRBJ2-7 | . | TRBV27 | CASSLSSGGGYEQYF
19 | TRBJ2-1 | . | TRBV7-6 | CASSLSGLAGIPSYNEQFF
18 | TRBJ2-7 | . | TRBV4-2 | CASSQLRPLAGHSYEQYF
15 | TRBJ1-2 | . | TRBV6-5 | CASSYSGGGLDGYTF
15 | TRBJ2-7 | . | TRBV13 | CASSLGGGVTYEQYF
12 | TRBJ2-7 | . | TRBV6-2/TRBV6-3 | CASHRWGYEQYF
14 | TRBJ2-1 | . | TRBV6-2/TRBV6-3 | CASSQWDSYNEQFF
16 | TRBJ2-1 | . | TRBV4-1 | CASSHPTEVGYNEQLF
17 | TRBJ2-2 | . | TRBV28 | CASSPGSGFLGTGELFF
15 | TRBJ2-7 | . | TRBV20-1 | CSATSSGTRPYEQYF
15 | TRBJ2-3 | . | TRBV20-1 | CSARDWDGATDTQYF
14 | TRBJ2-7 | . | TRBV25-1 | CASSGGPRTYEQYF
18 | TRBJ2-7 | . | TRBV28 | CASSLWGGKGRYPYEQYF
19 | TRBJ2-4 | . | TRBV4-3 | CASSPQGQGAQLAKNIQYF
15 | TRBJ2-3 | . | TRBV6-5 | CASSYLYPSTDTQYF
14 | TRBJ1-1 | . | TRBV28 | CASSLTTVNTEAFF
15 | TRBJ2-1 | . | TRBV19 | CASSMGDSSYNEQFF
11 | TRBJ2-1 | . | TRBV29-1 | CSVSLAGEQFF
18 | TRBJ2-2 | . | TRBV29-1 | CSAEFTGGAVRNTGELFF
16 | TRBJ2-1 | . | TRBV12-3/TRBV12-4 | CASSLGTSGSYNEQFF
14 | TRBJ2-2 | . | TRBV5-1 | CASQTSGNTGELFF
16 | TRBJ1-1 | . | TRBV30 | CAWSEWTGYKNTEAFF
17 | TRBJ2-3 | . | TRBV7-9 | CASSSPIAGGTSDTQYF
12 | TRBJ1-1 | . | TRBV5-1 | CASSSQGAEAFF
16 | TRBJ2-2 | . | TRBV11-3 | CASTLGGTANTGELFF
14 | TRBJ2-7 | . | TRBV29-1 | CSADAGTGAYEQYF
14 | TRBJ2-5 | . | TRBV13 | CASSSPGGQETQYF
11 | TRBJ2-3 | . | TRBV7-9 | CASSRRDTQYF
15 | TRBJ2-2 | . | TRBV6-2/TRBV6-3 | CASSRVQGYTGELFF
15 | TRBJ1-1 | . | TRBV28 | CASSFRARRDTEAFF
18 | TRBJ2-3 | . | TRBV15 | CATSRDFGLAGGTDTQYF
15 | TRBJ2-1 | . | TRBV6-1 | CASSELGRSAAEQFF
15 | TRBJ2-7 | . | TRBV7-9 | CASSPMGTGNYEQYF
16 | TRBJ2-1 | medium-sized | TRBV10-3 | CAISESVAGGPVEQFF
16 | TRBJ2-1 | . | TRBV7-9 | CASSSYRDRMYNEQFF
14 | TRBJ2-2 | . | TRBV12-3/TRBV12-4 | CASSFGSNTGELFF
15 | TRBJ2-3 | . | TRBV6-1 | CASRPGTGGTSFQYF
16 | TRBJ2-5 | . | TRBV28 | CASSLEGGTPVETQYF
15 | TRBJ2-5 | . | TRBV28 | CASSSGKSPSRTQYF
17 | TRBJ2-2 | . | TRBV5-6 | CASTHRGLTRNTGELFF
13 | TRBJ2-5 | . | TRBV6-5 | CAVGATEQETQYF
17 | TRBJ2-5 | . | TRBV5-6 | CASSFQDNPSYQETQYF
13 | TRBJ2-7 | . | TRBV20-1 | CSARGDRDYEQYF
16 | TRBJ2-3 | . | TRBV27 | CASSLHRYSGTDTQYF
13 | TRBJ2-7 | . | TRBV30 | CAWSPERPYEQYF
14 | TRBJ2-7 | . | TRBV12-3/TRBV12-4 | CASSLTGGSYEQYF
14 | TRBJ2-7 | . | TRBV7-9 | CASSFQQGNSEQYF
16 | TRBJ1-5 | . | TRBV12-3/TRBV12-4 | CASRQGGKENLKPQHF